Detailed here is one T cell receptor beta chain. CDR3 size: 14 residues. The germline gives CDR1 SGHRS, CDR2 YFSETQ. With 0 bases clipped from V and 8 bases from J, the junction kept 4 bases outside the gene matches. The data stem from a study of T cell responses to AZD1222 COVID-19 vaccine. The assay was immunoSEQ multiplex PCR, and TCRdb's table has in-frame clones only and misses some. The repertoire holds 120,000 or so clones, with more than 70% as singletons. The J gene is TRBJ1-4, the V gene TRBV5-1; 7 bases are shared with TRBD1. The source material was peripheral blood, sampled on day 0 of AZD1222 vaccination. The sequence derives from an adult in good health. The CDR3, as DNA: TGCGCCAGCAGCTTGGTGGGACAGCCCGAAAAACTGTTTTTT. Its protein product is CASSLVGQPEKLFF.